Each of the 9 T cell receptor beta chains below was sequenced from the same sample in a study of T cell responses to AZD1222 COVID-19 vaccine. Clones were read by immunoSEQ multiplex PCR, and TCRdb kept only the in-frame ones, dropping some. The sample lists 120,000 or so clones; 88% were seen once. Sequencing used peripheral blood, obtained 28 days after the second AZD1222 dose. The receptors shown here come from an adult who received the AZD1222 COVID-19 vaccine.

This chain links TRBV5-3 with TRBJ2-1; D tentatively fits TRBD1 or TRBD2 (5 bases each). TRBV5-3 is known as an ORF, though its function is uncertain. V gave up 4 bases and J gave up 6 bases, with 11 bases separating them. The length of the CDR3 is 13 residues. This CDR3 reads CARSLGDRNEQFF. The CDR3 DNA reads as TGTGCCAGAAGCCTAGGGGACCGCAATGAGCAGTTCTTC.

The DNA of the CDR3 is TGTGCCAGCAGCGCGCTCGGGTCACATGGAAACACCATATATTTT. It yields the protein CASSALGSHGNTIYF. This chain connects TRBV7-9 to TRBJ1-3; D is unresolved. CDR3 length: 15 residues. From germline, CDR1 is SEHNR and CDR2 FQNEAQ (reference sequence). Trimming pared 5 bases from V and 3 bases from J, leaving 14 bases between.

The chain joins TRBV5-1 to TRBJ2-2; possible D gene TRBD1, 7 bases. The CDR3 is made up of 16 amino acids. CDR1 is SGHRS and CDR2 is YFSETQ in the germline V gene. V was pared by 3 bases and J by 2 bases, with 14 bases between. CDR3 nucleotides: TGCGCCAGCAGCTCAGGGGGGACAGTTAACACCGGGGAGCTGTTTTTT. Its protein is CASSSGGTVNTGELFF.

This chain links TRBV10-3 with TRBJ2-3; the match to TRBD2 covers 10 bases. Germline trimming cut 6 bases from V and 2 bases from J; bases unmatched to any gene: 8. The length of the CDR3 is 16 residues. CDR1 and CDR2 (germline): ENHRY, SYGVKD. The CDR3 is CAISILAGIDTDTQYF. CDR3 in DNA: TGTGCCATCAGCATACTAGCGGGGATTGACACAGATACGCAGTATTTT.

The chain uses TRBV7-8 and TRBJ2-1; the D is unclear. Looked up from germline, CDR1 is SGHVS and CDR2 is FQNEAQ. The CDR3 loop spans 11 amino acids. Trimming cost V 5 bases and J 5 bases, with 4 bases left between them. The chain's CDR3 is CASSPDNEQFF. CDR3 nucleotides: TGTGCCAGCAGCCCAGACAATGAGCAGTTCTTC.

The rearrangement links TRBV4-2 to TRBJ2-7, with 10 bases aligning to TRBD1. Germline CDR1 is LGHNA and CDR2 is YNFKEQ. Trimming cost V 6 bases and J 5 bases; bases outside gene matches: 7. There are 14 residues in the CDR3. In nucleotides, the CDR3 is TGTGCCAGCAGTCACGGACAGGGGGGTCACGAGCAGTACTTC. Amino acids: CASSHGQGGHEQYF.

V gene TRBV30 combines with J gene TRBJ1-1; D unresolved. The length of the CDR3 is 15 residues. Per the germline V gene, CDR1 is GTSNPN and CDR2 is SVGIG (reference sequence). The V and J ends lost 0 bases and 5 bases respectively, with 16 bases between them. CDR3 bases: TGTGCCTGGAGTGTCGATTGGGGTTTGGGGACTGAAGCTTTCTTT. Protein sequence: CAWSVDWGLGTEAFF.

This clone was seen just once. CDR3 DNA sequence: TGTGCTAGTGGTCTGGGACCGCCAAGCTCCTACAATGAGCAGTTCTTC. Its protein is CASGLGPPSSYNEQFF. The chain carries TRBV12-5 and TRBJ2-1; TRBD1 or TRBD2 may be the D gene (5 bases each). Germline V CDR1 and CDR2: LGHNT, FRNRAP. The CDR3 runs 16 residues. Trimming removed 5 bases from V and 0 bases from J, with 14 bases in between.

The chain uses TRBV30 and TRBJ2-7; 8 bases agree with TRBD2. The CDR3 loop spans 13 amino acids. Germline CDR1 reads GTSNPN; CDR2 reads SVGIG (reference sequence). Trimming removed 4 bases from V and 6 bases from J; junction bases left unmatched: 8. CDR3 in amino acids: CAWTPGLGAEQYF. The CDR3 DNA is TGTGCCTGGACGCCGGGACTAGGGGCCGAGCAGTACTTC.